The rows below give T cell receptor beta chains drawn from one sample of a study of Graves' ophthalmopathy and Graves' hyperthyroidism. TCRdb used MiXCR to reprocess the multiplex PCR reads, holding one entry per CDR3 protein. The repertoire consists of around 1.1 million distinct CDR3 sequences, with roughly two fifths occurring once and the leading ten covering around 10%. The sequencing input was peripheral blood or thyroid tissue (not recorded which). The origin of the receptors is an adult man with Graves' hyperthyroidism. The CDR3 runs from the conserved cysteine through the conserved F or W. The D gene is left open where the match is weak. Rows may omit the clone size; those that give it use once, few, many or a size class.

size,J,D,V,CDR3,DNA
few,TRBJ2-7,.,TRBV7-9,CASSLPPGRTYDYEQYF,TGTGCCAGCAGCTTACCGCCGGGACGAACCTATGACTACGAGCAGTACTTC
.,TRBJ2-2,TRBD2,TRBV10-3,CAISALTSGGAGELFF,TGTGCCATCAGTGCCCTGACTAGCGGGGGTGCCGGGGAGCTGTTTTTT
few,TRBJ1-2,TRBD1,TRBV5-4,CASSFRDRKDYGYTF,TGTGCCAGCAGCTTCCGGGACAGAAAAGACTATGGCTACACCTTC
.,TRBJ2-5,TRBD2,TRBV10-3,CAISESGSGGETQYF,TGTGCCATCAGTGAGTCAGGTTCGGGAGGGGAGACCCAGTACTTC
.,TRBJ1-1,TRBD1,TRBV10-2,CASSEPDRGPYEAFF,TGCGCCAGCAGTGAGCCGGACAGGGGTCCTTATGAGGCTTTCTTT
.,TRBJ2-2,TRBD2,TRBV9,CASSVRDSGGGTGELFF,TGTGCCAGCAGCGTCCGAGATAGTGGCGGGGGGACCGGCGAGCTGTTTTTT
.,TRBJ2-5,.,TRBV6-6,CANSYPGEETQYF,TGTGCCAACAGTTACCCTGGGGAAGAGACCCAGTACTTC
.,TRBJ2-7,.,TRBV20-1,CSASEEGYF,TGCAGTGCTAGCGAAGAGGGGTACTTC
few,TRBJ1-3,.,TRBV12-3/TRBV12-4,CASSLVGDSGNTIYF,TGTGCCAGCAGTTTAGTGGGGGATTCTGGAAACACCATATATTTT
.,TRBJ2-7,TRBD1,TRBV19,CASSWDRKYEQYF,TGTGCCAGTAGTTGGGACAGGAAGTACGAGCAGTACTTC
many,TRBJ2-5,.,TRBV2,CASRMDRGYQETQYF,TGTGCCAGCAGGATGGACCGAGGGTACCAAGAGACCCAGTACTTC
.,TRBJ1-5,.,TRBV10-3,CAIRDDTGFETQHF,TGTGCCATCAGGGACGACACGGGGTTCGAGACCCAGCATTTT
many,TRBJ1-5,.,TRBV15,CATSPGSNQPQHF,TGTGCCACCAGCCCAGGATCCAATCAGCCCCAGCATTTT
.,TRBJ1-1,TRBD1,TRBV5-6,CASSSQYRGLNTEAFF,TGTGCCAGCAGCTCCCAATACAGGGGGCTGAACACTGAAGCTTTCTTT
.,TRBJ2-7,.,TRBV10-3,CASRTGLRGSYEQYF,TGTGCCAGCAGGACGGGTCTCAGGGGTTCCTACGAGCAGTACTTC
.,TRBJ2-5,.,TRBV10-3,CATLPEGFSGNTTYFGETQYF,.
.,TRBJ2-6,.,TRBV2,CASTPRVWTEAF,TGTGCCAGCACCCCGAGGGTGTGGACTGAAGCTTTC
.,TRBJ2-5,.,TRBV7-6,CASGANSGQETQYF,TGTGCTAGCGGTGCCAATTCGGGCCAAGAGACCCAGTACTTC
many,TRBJ1-1,TRBD1,TRBV5-1,CASSTGQLNTEAFF,TGCGCCAGCAGCACGGGACAGCTGAACACTGAAGCTTTCTTT
once,TRBJ2-6,TRBD2,TRBV2,CASVVPGGGANVLTF,TGTGCCAGCGTTGTACCGGGGGGTGGGGCCAACGTCCTGACTTTC